This record looks at one TCR beta chain sequence and its context. This clone was detected once. The specificity of this receptor is unknown. Base qualities are not recorded, but no much larger clone differs from it by a single base. The intended sense of this specimen's time point label: baseline before oral tofacitinib. From alopecia areata patients, peripheral blood was collected along with lesional scalp punch biopsies. PBMCs were separated by density centrifugation and stained for CD3, CD4 and CD8, after which CD4+ and CD8+ T cells were sorted on a FACSAria. These data belong to a study of CD8+ T cells in alopecia areata (dated 2018 in TCRdb). Turning to the overall study: Treated patients were enrolled in an open-label pilot trial of oral tofacitinib, 5 to 10 mg twice daily, for moderate-to-severe alopecia areata. In humans, TCRbeta sequencing was performed on scalp tissue and on sorted CD4+ and CD8+ peripheral blood T cells from healthy controls and from patients with patchy or totalis/universalis alopecia areata. Scalp clonality was compared among normal scalp (n=4), patchy alopecia areata scalp (n=8), and alopecia totalis/universalis scalp (n=8). TCRbeta CDR3 regions were amplified by immunoSEQ multiplex PCR with 35 Vbeta forward and 13 Jbeta reverse primers. Biopsies were taken from tofacitinib-treated patients at baseline and again at 4 and 24 weeks into treatment, and several of those patients also had a later scalp biopsy. RNA was extracted with the PAXgene miRNA kit for fixed scalp, the miRNeasy kit for PBMCs, and the RNeasy kit for mouse skin. The study used high-throughput TCRbeta sequencing to examine T cell clonal expansion in alopecia areata, in both the C3H/HeJ mouse model and human patients. Tofacitinib was given for 6 to 18 months, followed by 6 months of follow-up off drug to assess delayed response and recurrence.

The full study reports these points: Scalp TCR repertoire analysis is complicated because resident alphabeta T cells in normal human skin are also sequenced, whereas mouse skin is dominated by gammadelta T cells. TCR sequences shared between patients were less clear than in mice, possibly partly because of HLA diversity in the patient population. Lesional scalp, especially in alopecia totalis/universalis, showed higher clonality and more expanded CD8+ clones than normal scalp, suggesting antigenic drive.

The library was built by means of the immunoSEQ multiplex PCR assay. RNA was extracted from all samples and reverse transcribed into cDNA as template for TCR sequencing. SuperScript III was used to make first-strand cDNA, primed with a 2:1 mix of oligo-dT and random hexamers. A synthetic immune receptor repertoire was used to assess amplification bias, and residual bias was removed computationally. The paper's data handling went like this. Raw reads were preprocessed to remove errors, and CDR3 was defined according to IMGT conventions as the region from the conserved cysteine to phenylalanine. Clonality was computed by normalizing Shannon entropy by log2 of the number of productive unique TCRs and subtracting the result from 1. Scalp TCRbeta sequences were cross-referenced with sorted blood CD4 and CD8 repertoires so that the CD4 or CD8 identity of scalp clones could be inferred. Held by TCRdb, this immuneACCESS table contains in-frame sequences only and omits some clones. Under half of the omission traces to an unresolved V gene where checked; the cause of the rest is unknown. V and J calls and clone size are as listed in that table; D and trimming were resolved from the DNA. This sample comprises 150,000 or so clones, about 50% of them detected only once. The ten top clones hold over 15% of the sample.

The CDR3 runs 15 amino acids, cysteine and phenylalanine included. Solely the CDR3 DNA is kept, with 45 bases framed from the first base. CDR1 and CDR2, looked up from the germline V gene (reference sequence), are MNHEY and SMNVEV. V lost 4 bases and J lost 3 bases, and the count of bases not matched to a germline gene is 2. Sequenced here: CD8+ T cells sorted from blood, sampled at week 0. The chain was built from TRBV27 and TRBJ2-7, with 14 junctional bases fitting TRBD2. The sequence was collected from a human donor with alopecia areata. The sequence in DNA is TGTGCCAGCAGTTCCGGGACTAGCGGGGGCTACGAGCAGTACTTC. This gives the protein CASSSGTSGGYEQYF.